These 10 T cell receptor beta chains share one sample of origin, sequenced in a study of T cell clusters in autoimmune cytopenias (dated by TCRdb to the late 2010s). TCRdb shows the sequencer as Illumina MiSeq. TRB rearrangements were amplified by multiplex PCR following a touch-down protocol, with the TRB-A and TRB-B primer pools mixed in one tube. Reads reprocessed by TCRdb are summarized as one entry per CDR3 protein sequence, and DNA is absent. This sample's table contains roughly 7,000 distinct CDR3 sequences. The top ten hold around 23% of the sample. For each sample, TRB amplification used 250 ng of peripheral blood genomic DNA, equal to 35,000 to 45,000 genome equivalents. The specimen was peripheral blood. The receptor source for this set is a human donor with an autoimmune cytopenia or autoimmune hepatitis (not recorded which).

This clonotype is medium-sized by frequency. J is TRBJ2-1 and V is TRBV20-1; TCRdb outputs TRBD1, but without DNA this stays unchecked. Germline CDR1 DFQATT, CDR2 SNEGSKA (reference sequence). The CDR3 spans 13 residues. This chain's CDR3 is CSASDDRGNEQFF.

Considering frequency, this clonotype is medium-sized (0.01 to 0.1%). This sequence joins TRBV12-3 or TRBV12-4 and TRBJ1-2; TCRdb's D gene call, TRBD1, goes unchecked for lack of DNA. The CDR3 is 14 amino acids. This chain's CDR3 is CASSLLGPNYGYTF.

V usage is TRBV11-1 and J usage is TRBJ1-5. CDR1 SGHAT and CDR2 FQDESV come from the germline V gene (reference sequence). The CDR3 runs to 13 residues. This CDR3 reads CASSLGRNQPQHF.

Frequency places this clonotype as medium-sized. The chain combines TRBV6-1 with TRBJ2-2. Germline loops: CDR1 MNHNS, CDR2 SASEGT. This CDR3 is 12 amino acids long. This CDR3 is CASSVGAGELFF.

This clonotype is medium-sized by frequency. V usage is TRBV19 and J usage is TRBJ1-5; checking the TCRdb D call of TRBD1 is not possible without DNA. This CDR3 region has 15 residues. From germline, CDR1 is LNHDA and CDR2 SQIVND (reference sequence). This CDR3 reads CASSIRGVRNQPQHF.

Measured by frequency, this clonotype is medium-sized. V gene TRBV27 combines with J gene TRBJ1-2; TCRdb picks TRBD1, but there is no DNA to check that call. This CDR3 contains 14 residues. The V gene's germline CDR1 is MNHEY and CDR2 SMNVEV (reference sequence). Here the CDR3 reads CASRDPGQNYGYTF.

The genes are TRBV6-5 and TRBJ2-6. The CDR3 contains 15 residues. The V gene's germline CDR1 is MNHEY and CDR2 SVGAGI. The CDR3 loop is CASSYDFSGANVLTF.

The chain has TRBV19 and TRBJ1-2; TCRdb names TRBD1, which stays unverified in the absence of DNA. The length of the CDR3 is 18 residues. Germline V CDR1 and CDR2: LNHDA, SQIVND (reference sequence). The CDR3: CASSEARGPDSSNYGYTF.

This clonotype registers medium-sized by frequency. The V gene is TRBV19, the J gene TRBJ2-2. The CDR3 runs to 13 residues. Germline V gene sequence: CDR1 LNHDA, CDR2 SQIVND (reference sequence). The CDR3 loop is CASSRLTTGELFF.

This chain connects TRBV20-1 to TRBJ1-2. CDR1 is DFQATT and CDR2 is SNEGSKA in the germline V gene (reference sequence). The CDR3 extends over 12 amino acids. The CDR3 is CSVRDELYGYTF.